This entry is about one T cell receptor (beta chain). Its antigen remains unidentified. With V trimmed by 2 bases and J by 6 bases, 7 bases remained unmatched. The germline V gene encodes CDR1 SGHRS and CDR2 YFSETQ. This CDR3 is 15 amino acids long. The record originates from a study of cytomegalovirus exposure and HLA in healthy donors. Findings and caveats of the study: Segments of the TCR beta V type were, in most cases, productive about 90% or about 30% of the time in an earlier analysis. Reports indicate that TCR beta sequences accurately predicted the HLA-A and HLA-B alleles of most subjects. Later analysis demonstrated an association between a missense DCLRE1C variant and TCR beta V- and J-gene trimming.

A multiplex PCR was run with 60 Vbeta primers and 13 Jbeta primers. Some clones are missing from TCRdb's copy, which holds only in-frame ones; the method was immunoSEQ multiplex PCR. The profile covers some 130,000 clones, with around 80% appearing a single time and approximately 1.7% taken by the ten largest. V gene TRBV5-1 combines with J gene TRBJ2-1; 8 nucleotides agree with TRBD2. The sample consisted of PBMCs. The sequence was obtained from a woman between 45 and 60 years old in good health and CMV-seronegative. The chain's CDR3 is CASSLAGVGGNEQFF. As DNA, the CDR3 is TGCGCCAGCAGCTTAGCGGGAGTAGGGGGCAATGAGCAGTTCTTC.